Each of the 13 T cell receptor beta chains below was sequenced from the same sample in a study of human T cells and chemical hapten exposure. Unfractionated whole blood yielded total RNA. TCRdb re-called the 5' RACE reads through MiXCR, storing one row per CDR3 protein. Among 75,000 or so distinct CDR3 sequences listed, approximately 16% were seen once. These receptors were taken from a female donor in good health.

This clonotype showed up just a few times. This sequence joins TRBV7-9 and TRBJ2-6, with D possibly matching TRBD1 (5 bases). V gave up 3 bases and J gave up 1 base, with 16 bases separating them. CDR3 length: 18 amino acids. Germline CDR1 SEHNR, CDR2 FQNEAQ (reference sequence). CDR3 loop: CASSFDSKPESGANVLTF. The CDR3 DNA follows: TGTGCCAGCAGCTTCGACAGTAAACCAGAATCTGGGGCCAACGTCCTGACTTTC. The entire variable domain, with the rest obtained from reference TRBV7-9 and TRBJ2-6, is as follows: DTGVSQNPRHKITKRGQNVTFRCDPISEHNRLYWYRQTLGQGPEFLTYFQNEAQLEKSRLLSDRFSAERPKGSFSTLEIQRTEQGDSAMYLCASSFDSKPESGANVLTFGAGSRLTVL.

There are a few counts of this clonotype. V and J are TRBV30 and TRBJ1-2; possible D gene TRBD1, 6 bases. CDR1 and CDR2 from the germline V gene are GTSNPN and SVGIG (reference sequence). Trimming removed 2 bases from V and 4 bases from J, with 26 bases in between. The CDR3 contains 18 residues. CDR3 protein: CAWSPQGHPGRYGYGYTF. Here the CDR3 DNA reads TGTGCCTGGAGTCCGCAGGGACATCCTGGACGGTATGGCTATGGCTACACCTTC.

The rearrangement uses TRBV7-2 and TRBJ2-3, with D perhaps TRBD2 (5 bases). The germline CDR1 and CDR2 sequences are SGHTA and FQGNSA. The CDR3 consists of 15 residues. The V end was cut by 4 bases, the J end by 3 bases, with 14 bases between. The DNA of the CDR3 is TGTGCCAGCAGCTACCCTCGCGGGCCGACAGATACGCAGTATTTT. Encoded protein: CASSYPRGPTDTQYF.

This clonotype was picked up a small number of times. The rearrangement joins TRBV28 to TRBJ1-4, with a weak D call TRBD1 (6 bases). The CDR3 has 15 amino acids. V lost 2 bases, J lost 7 bases, and 14 bases lay in between. Looked up from germline, CDR1 is MDHEN and CDR2 is SYDVKM. The chain's CDR3 is CASSLLDVGAEKLFF. CDR3 nucleotides: TGTGCCAGCAGTTTACTCGACGTGGGGGCTGAAAAACTGTTTTTT.

The chain uses TRBV6-2 or TRBV6-3 and TRBJ1-1; 9 nucleotides agree with TRBD1. Per the germline V gene, CDR1 is MNHEY and CDR2 is SVGEGT. Losses at the gene ends were 2 bases for V and 0 bases for J; bases not matched to a gene: 4. The CDR3 length is 16 residues. CDR3 coding DNA: TGTGCCAGCAGTTACGGCACAGGGGGCCTGAACACTGAAGCTTTCTTT. Its protein is CASSYGTGGLNTEAFF.

Only a few counts were recorded for this clonotype. The chain links TRBV20-1 to TRBJ1-1; weak D call: TRBD1 (5 bases). Germline V lookup: CDR1 DFQATT, CDR2 SNEGSKA (reference sequence). The V gene lost 5 bases and the J gene lost 8 bases, with 15 bases spanning the gap. The CDR3 extends over 12 amino acids. The CDR3 sequence is CSARTRQIEAFF. The CDR3 coding sequence is TGCAGTGCTCGTACTCGACAGATCGAAGCTTTCTTT.

The chain employs TRBV7-8 and TRBJ1-1; 10 bases line up with TRBD1. Trimming took 10 bases from V and 4 from J; bases not matched to a gene: 6. Germline-derived CDR1 and CDR2 are SGHVS and FQNEAQ. The CDR3 contains 13 residues. The CDR3 DNA reads as TGTGCCATCGGGGGGACAGGGGCCACTGAAGCTTTCTTT. Translated: CAIGGTGATEAFF. Drawing the rest from reference TRBV7-8 and TRBJ1-1, the complete variable domain is GAGVSQSPRYKVAKRGQDVALRCDPISGHVSLFWYQQALGQGPEFLTYFQNEAQLDKSGLPSDRFFAERPEGSVSTLKIQRTQQEDSAVYLCAIGGTGATEAFFGQGTRLTVV.

V gene TRBV2 combines with J gene TRBJ2-4, with 7 nucleotides matching TRBD1. The CDR3 consists of 14 residues. Trimming at V came to 6 bases and at J to 8 bases, leaving 10 bases not matched to a gene. The V gene's germline CDR1 is SNHLY and CDR2 FYNNEI. CDR3 nucleotide sequence: TGTGCCAGCAGAACAGGGGTAGAGAGAGACATTCAGTACTTC. Translating gives CASRTGVERDIQYF. Together with reference TRBV2 and TRBJ2-4, the CDR3 gives the full variable domain: EPEVTQTPSHQVTQMGQEVILRCVPISNHLYFYWYRQILGQKVEFLVSFYNNEISEKSEIFDDQFSVERPDGSNFTLKIRSTKLEDSAMYFCASRTGVERDIQYFGAGTRLSVL.

The CDR3 DNA reads TGTGCCAGCAGCTTGGTAGTTGGGACAAACAATGAGCAGTTCTTC. Translation: CASSLVVGTNNEQFF. This rearrangement joins TRBV5-4 to TRBJ2-1; a weak D match, TRBD1 (6 bases). The length of the CDR3 is 15 residues. Germline loops: CDR1 SGHNT, CDR2 YYREEE (reference sequence). The V end was cut by 0 bases, the J end by 5 bases, with 12 bases between.

A word on this clonotype: The junction departs from germline at one end; a sequencing error may be responsible. The chain combines TRBV6-5 with TRBJ2-1, with D perhaps matching TRBD1 (6 bases). CDR1 is MNHEY, CDR2 SVGAGI, per germline. This CDR3 is 15 amino acids long. Here the CDR3 reads CASQLGQGSFNEQFF. The CDR3, as DNA: TGTGCCAGCCAACTCGGCCAGGGGTCCTTCAATGAGCAGTTCTTC.

The rearrangement uses TRBV25-1 and TRBJ2-3; 8 bases are shared with TRBD2. The J segment lost 2 bases and the V segment lost 8 bases, leaving 9 bases of the junction unmatched. CDR1 and CDR2 (germline): MGHDK, SYGVNS. The length of the CDR3 is 15 residues. In nucleotides, the CDR3 is TGTGCCAGCTCCTTTTCCGGGGGGGCCACAGATACGCAGTATTTT. It encodes CASSFSGGATDTQYF. Supplemented by reference TRBV25-1 and TRBJ2-3, the full variable domain reads EADIYQTPRYLVIGTGKKITLECSQTMGHDKMYWYQQDPGMELHLIHYSYGVNSTEKGDLSSESTVSRIRTEHFPLTLESARPSHTSQYLCASSFSGGATDTQYFGPGTRLTVL.

The V call is TRBV19, the J call TRBJ2-3; TRBD1 matches 11 bases. V lost 3 bases and J lost 5; bases outside the gene matches: 13. The CDR3 spans 18 residues. Germline loops: CDR1 LNHDA, CDR2 SQIVND (reference sequence). The CDR3 sequence: CASSIPTGQGASGDTQYF. The CDR3 DNA is TGTGCCAGTAGTATCCCAACCGGACAGGGGGCTAGCGGAGATACGCAGTATTTT.

V usage is TRBV7-6 and J usage is TRBJ1-1, with D perhaps matching TRBD1 (6 bases). The CDR3 has 14 amino acids. V was trimmed by 6 bases and J by 5 bases, leaving 16 bases between them. Germline V lookup: CDR1 SGHVS, CDR2 FNYEAQ. The CDR3: CASRGGGGGTEAFF. CDR3 bases: TGTGCCAGCAGGGGAGGAGGAGGGGGGACTGAAGCTTTCTTT.